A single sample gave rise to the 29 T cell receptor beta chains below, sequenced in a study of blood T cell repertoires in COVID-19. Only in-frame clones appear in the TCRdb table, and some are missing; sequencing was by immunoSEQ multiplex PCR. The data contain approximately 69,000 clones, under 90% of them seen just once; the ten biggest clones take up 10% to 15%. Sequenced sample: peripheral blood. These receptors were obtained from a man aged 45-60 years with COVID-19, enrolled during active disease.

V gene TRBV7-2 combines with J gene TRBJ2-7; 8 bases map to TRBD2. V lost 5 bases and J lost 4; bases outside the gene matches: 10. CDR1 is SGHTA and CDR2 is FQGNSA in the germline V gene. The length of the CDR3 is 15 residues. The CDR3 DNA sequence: TGTGCCAGCAGCCCCAACAGCGGGGGAGTATACGAGCAGTACTTC. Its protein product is CASSPNSGGVYEQYF. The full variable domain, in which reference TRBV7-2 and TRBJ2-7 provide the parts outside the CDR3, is GAGVSQSPSNKVTEKGKDVELRCDPISGHTALYWYRQSLGQGLEFLIYFQGNSAPDKSGLPSDRFSAERTGGSVSTLTIQRTQQEDSAVYLCASSPNSGGVYEQYFGPGTRLTVT.

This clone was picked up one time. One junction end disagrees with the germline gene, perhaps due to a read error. The CDR3 loop is CASSEEGEGTGPF. The DNA for the CDR3 is TGTGCCAGCAGTGAAGAGGGTGAAGGGACAGGTCCTTTC. The rearrangement uses TRBV2 and TRBJ2-7; 8 nucleotides align to TRBD1. The CDR3 spans 13 residues. Per germline, CDR1 SNHLY and CDR2 FYNNEI.

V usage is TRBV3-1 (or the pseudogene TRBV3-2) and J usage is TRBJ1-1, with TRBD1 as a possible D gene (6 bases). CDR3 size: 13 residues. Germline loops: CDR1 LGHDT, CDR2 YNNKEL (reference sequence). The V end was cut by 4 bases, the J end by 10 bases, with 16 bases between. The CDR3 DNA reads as TGTGCCAGCAGCCTACGAGGGGGGGGCACAGCTTTCTTT. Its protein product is CASSLRGGGTAFF.

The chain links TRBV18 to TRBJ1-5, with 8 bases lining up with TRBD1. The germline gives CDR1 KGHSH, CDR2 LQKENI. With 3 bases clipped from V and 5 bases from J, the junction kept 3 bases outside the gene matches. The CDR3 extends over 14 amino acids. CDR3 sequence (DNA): TGTGCCAGCTCACCGGACAGGGACTATCAGCCCCAGCATTTT. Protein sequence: CASSPDRDYQPQHF. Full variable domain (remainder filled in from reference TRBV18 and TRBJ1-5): NAGVMQNPRHLVRRRGQEARLRCSPMKGHSHVYWYRQLPEEGLKFMVYLQKENIIDESGMPKERFSAEFPKEGPSILRIQQVVRGDSAAYFCASSPDRDYQPQHFGDGTRLSIL.

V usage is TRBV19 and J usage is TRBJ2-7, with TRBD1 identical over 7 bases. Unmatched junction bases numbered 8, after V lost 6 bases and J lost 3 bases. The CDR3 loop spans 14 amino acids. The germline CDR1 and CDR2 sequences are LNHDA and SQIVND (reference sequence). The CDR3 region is CASRPKRDSYEQYF. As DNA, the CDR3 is TGTGCCAGTAGACCAAAAAGGGACAGCTACGAGCAGTACTTC.

The CDR3 spells CASSLGTAGETQYF. The CDR3 coding sequence is TGTGCCAGCAGCTTAGGGACAGCGGGAGAGACCCAGTACTTC. The chain carries TRBV7-3 and TRBJ2-5; TRBD1 is a possible D gene (7 bases). There are 14 residues in the CDR3. Trimming removed 2 bases at V and 4 bases at J, with 11 bases between. CDR1 SGHTA and CDR2 FQGTGA come from the germline V gene.

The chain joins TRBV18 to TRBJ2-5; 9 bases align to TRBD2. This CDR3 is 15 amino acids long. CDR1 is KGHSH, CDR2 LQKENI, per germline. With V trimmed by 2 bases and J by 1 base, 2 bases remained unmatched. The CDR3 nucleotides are TGTGCCAGCTCACCAGTTAGCGGGGGCCAAGAGACCCAGTACTTC. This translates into CASSPVSGGQETQYF. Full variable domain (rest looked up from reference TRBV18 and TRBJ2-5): NAGVMQNPRHLVRRRGQEARLRCSPMKGHSHVYWYRQLPEEGLKFMVYLQKENIIDESGMPKERFSAEFPKEGPSILRIQQVVRGDSAAYFCASSPVSGGQETQYFGPGTRLLVL.

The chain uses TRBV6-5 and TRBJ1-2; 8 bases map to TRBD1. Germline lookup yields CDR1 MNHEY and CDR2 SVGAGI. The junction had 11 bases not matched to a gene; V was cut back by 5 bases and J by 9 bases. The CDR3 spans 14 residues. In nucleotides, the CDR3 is TGTGCCAGCAGTCCTGTGGGACAGGACTTTCGCTACACCTTC. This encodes CASSPVGQDFRYTF.

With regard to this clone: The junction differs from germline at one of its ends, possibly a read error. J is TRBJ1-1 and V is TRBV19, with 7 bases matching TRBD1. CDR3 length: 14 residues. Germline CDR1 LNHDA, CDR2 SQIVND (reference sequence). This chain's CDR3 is CASSKDRYNTEAFF. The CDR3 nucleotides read TGTGCCAGCAGTAAGGACAGGTACAACACTGAAGCTTTCTTT.

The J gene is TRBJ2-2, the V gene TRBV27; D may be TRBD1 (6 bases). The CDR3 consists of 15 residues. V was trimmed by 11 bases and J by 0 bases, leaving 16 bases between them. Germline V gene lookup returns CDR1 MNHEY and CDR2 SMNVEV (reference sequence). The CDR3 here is CASMVGATNTGELFF. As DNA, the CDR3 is TGTGCCTCCATGGTGGGGGCGACGAACACCGGGGAGCTGTTTTTT.

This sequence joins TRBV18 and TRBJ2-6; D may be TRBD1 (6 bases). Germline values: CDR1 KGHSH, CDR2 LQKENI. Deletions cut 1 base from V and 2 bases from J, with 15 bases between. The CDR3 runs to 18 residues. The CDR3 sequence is CASSPRVGNRAGANVLTF. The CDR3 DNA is TGTGCCAGCTCACCACGAGTAGGGAACAGGGCTGGGGCCAACGTCCTGACTTTC.

The CDR3 region has the DNA TGTGCCAGTAGTCCGCGGGGGAGAGTGATGCAGTTGCCCCAGCATTTT. Translating it yields CASSPRGRVMQLPQHF. V and J are TRBV19 and TRBJ1-5; tentatively, D is TRBD1 (5 bases). The germline V gene has CDR1 LNHDA and CDR2 SQIVND (reference sequence). The CDR3 loop spans 16 amino acids. V lost 5 bases to trimming and J lost 9 bases, with 23 bases between them.

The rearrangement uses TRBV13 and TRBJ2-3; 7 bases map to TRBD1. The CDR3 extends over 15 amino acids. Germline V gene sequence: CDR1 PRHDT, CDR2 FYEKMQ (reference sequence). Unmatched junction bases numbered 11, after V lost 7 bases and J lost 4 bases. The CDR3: CASTMAGQASDTQYF. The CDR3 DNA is TGTGCCAGCACCATGGCCGGACAGGCTTCAGATACGCAGTATTTT.

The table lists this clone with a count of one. CDR3 coding DNA: TGTGCCAGCGAGAGGGGACAGGCGAACACTGAAGCTTTCTTT. Protein sequence: CASERGQANTEAFF. The V gene is TRBV7-9, the J gene TRBJ1-1; TRBD1 matches 8 bases. The CDR3 loop spans 14 amino acids. The V gene's germline CDR1 is SEHNR and CDR2 FQNEAQ (reference sequence). V lost 8 bases and J lost 1; bases outside the gene matches: 6.

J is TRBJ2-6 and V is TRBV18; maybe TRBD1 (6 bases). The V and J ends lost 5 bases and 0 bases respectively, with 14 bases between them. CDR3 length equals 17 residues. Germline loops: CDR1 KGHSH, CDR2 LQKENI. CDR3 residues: CASSEGGPHSGANVLTF. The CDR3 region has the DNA TGTGCCAGCTCAGAAGGGGGACCACACTCTGGGGCCAACGTCCTGACTTTC. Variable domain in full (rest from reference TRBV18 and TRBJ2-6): NAGVMQNPRHLVRRRGQEARLRCSPMKGHSHVYWYRQLPEEGLKFMVYLQKENIIDESGMPKERFSAEFPKEGPSILRIQQVVRGDSAAYFCASSEGGPHSGANVLTFGAGSRLTVL.

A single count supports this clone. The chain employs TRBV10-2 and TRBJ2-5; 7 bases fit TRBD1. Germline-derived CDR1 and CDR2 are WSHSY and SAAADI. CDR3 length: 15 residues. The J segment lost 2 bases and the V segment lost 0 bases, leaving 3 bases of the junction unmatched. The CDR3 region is CASSESRGLQETQYF. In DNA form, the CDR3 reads TGCGCCAGCAGTGAGTCGAGGGGGCTGCAAGAGACCCAGTACTTC.

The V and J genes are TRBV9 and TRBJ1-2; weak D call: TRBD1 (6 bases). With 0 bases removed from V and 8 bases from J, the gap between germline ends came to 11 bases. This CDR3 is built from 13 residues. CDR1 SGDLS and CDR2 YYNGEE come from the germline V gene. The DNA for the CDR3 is TGTGCCAGCAGCGTAGGGGGGGGCACGGGCTACACCTTC. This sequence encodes CASSVGGGTGYTF.

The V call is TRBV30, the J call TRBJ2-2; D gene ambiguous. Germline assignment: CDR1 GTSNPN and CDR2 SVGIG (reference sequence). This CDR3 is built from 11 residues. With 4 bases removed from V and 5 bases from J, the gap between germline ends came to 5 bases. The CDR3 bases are TGTGCCTGGACAGCGACCGGGGAGCTGTTTTTT. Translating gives CAWTATGELFF.

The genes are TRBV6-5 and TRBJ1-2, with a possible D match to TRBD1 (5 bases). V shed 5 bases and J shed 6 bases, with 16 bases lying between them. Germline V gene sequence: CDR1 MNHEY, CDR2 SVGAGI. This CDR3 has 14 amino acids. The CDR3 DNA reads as TGTGCCAGCAGTAACCGGGGGTTGAGGGATGGCTACACCTTC. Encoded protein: CASSNRGLRDGYTF.

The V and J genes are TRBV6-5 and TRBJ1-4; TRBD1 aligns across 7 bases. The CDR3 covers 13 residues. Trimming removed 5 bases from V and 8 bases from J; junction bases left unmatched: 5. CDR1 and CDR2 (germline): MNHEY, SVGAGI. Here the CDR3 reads CASSNRGREKLFF. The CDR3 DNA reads TGTGCCAGCAGTAACAGGGGTCGGGAAAAACTGTTTTTT.

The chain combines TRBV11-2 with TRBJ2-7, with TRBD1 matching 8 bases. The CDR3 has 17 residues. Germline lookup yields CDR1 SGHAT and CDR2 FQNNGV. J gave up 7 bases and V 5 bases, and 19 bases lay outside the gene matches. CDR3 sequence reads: CASSPAAFGSGGEEQYF. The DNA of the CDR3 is TGTGCCAGCAGCCCCGCCGCCTTTGGCTCAGGGGGCGAAGAGCAGTACTTC.

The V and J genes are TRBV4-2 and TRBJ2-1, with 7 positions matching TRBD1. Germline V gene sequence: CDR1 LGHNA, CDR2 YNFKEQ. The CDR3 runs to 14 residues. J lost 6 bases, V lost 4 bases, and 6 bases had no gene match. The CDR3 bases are TGTGCCAGCAGCCCTAGACAGGGTAGCAATGAGCAGTTCTTC. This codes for CASSPRQGSNEQFF.

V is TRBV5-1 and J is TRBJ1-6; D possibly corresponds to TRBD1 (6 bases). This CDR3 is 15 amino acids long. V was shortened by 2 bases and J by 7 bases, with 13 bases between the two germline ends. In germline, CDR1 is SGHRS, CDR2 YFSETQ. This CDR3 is CASSFEQGFNSPLHF. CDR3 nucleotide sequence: TGCGCCAGCAGCTTCGAACAGGGTTTCAATTCACCCCTCCACTTT. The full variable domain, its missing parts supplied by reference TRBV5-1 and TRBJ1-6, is KAGVTQTPRYLIKTRGQQVTLSCSPISGHRSVSWYQQTPGQGLQFLFEYFSETQRNKGNFPGRFSGRQFSNSRSEMNVSTLELGDSALYLCASSFEQGFNSPLHFGNGTRLTVT.

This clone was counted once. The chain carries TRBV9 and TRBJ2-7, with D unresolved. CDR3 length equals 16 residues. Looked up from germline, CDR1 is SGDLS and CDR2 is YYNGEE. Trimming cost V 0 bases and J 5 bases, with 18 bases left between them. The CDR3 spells CASSVGWAAKPHEQYF. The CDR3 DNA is TGTGCCAGCAGCGTAGGGTGGGCCGCCAAGCCCCACGAGCAGTACTTC. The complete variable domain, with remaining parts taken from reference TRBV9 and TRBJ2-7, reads DSGVTQTPKHLITATGQRVTLRCSPRSGDLSVYWYQQSLDQGLQFLIQYYNGEERAKGNILERFSAQQFPDLHSELNLSSLELGDSALYFCASSVGWAAKPHEQYFGPGTRLTVT.

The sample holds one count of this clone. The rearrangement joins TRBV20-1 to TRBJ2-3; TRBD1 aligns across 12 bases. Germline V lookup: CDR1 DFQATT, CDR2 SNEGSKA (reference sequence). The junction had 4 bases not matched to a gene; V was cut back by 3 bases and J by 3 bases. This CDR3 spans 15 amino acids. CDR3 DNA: TGCAGTGCTAGTCCGGGACAGGGGGCGACAGATACGCAGTATTTT. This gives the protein CSASPGQGATDTQYF.

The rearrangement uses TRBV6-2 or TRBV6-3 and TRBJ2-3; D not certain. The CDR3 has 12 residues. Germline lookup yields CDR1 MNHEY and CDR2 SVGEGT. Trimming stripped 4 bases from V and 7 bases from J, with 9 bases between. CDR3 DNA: TGTGCCAGCAGTTTCGTGGAGCATACGCAGTATTTT. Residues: CASSFVEHTQYF.

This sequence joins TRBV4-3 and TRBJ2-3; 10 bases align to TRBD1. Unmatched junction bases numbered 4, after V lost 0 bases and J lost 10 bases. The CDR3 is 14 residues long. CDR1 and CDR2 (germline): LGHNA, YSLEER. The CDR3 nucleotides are TGCGCCAGCAGCCAAGATTGGGACAGGGGTTCGCAGTATTTT. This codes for CASSQDWDRGSQYF.

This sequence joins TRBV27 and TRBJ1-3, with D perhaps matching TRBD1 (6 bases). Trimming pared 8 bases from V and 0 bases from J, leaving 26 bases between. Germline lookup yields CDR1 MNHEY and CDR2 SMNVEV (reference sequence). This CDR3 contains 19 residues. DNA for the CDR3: TGTGCCAGCGAGGGGGACCTCCACTGGGTCGGGTTCTCTGGAAACACCATATATTTT. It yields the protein CASEGDLHWVGFSGNTIYF.

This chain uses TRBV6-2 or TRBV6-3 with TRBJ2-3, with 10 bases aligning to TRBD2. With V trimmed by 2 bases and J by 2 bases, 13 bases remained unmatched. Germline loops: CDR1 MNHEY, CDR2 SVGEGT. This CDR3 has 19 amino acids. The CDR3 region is CASSYTPGYSGGYTDTQYF. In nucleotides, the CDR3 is TGTGCCAGCAGTTACACACCAGGCTATAGCGGGGGGTACACAGATACGCAGTATTTT.